This T cell receptor (beta chain) was sequenced during a study of identical twins. Germline-derived CDR1 and CDR2 are LGHNA and YNFKEQ. Germline trimming cut 2 bases from V and 6 bases from J; bases unmatched to any gene: 17. CDR3 size: 19 residues. Study results and caveats: Where out-of-frame alpha sequences were twin-shared, they showed excess low generation probability. Abundant beta clonotypes from cord blood had fewer insertions, unlike memory repertoires, which showed none.

TCRdb reprocessed the 5' RACE reads via MiXCR and lists one record per CDR3 protein. The sample lists some 500,000 distinct CDR3 sequences, nearly 10% occurring once. This clonotype was recorded many times. Its antigen is still unknown. The same sample was also used in a study of yellow fever vaccine responses in identical twins.

The genes are TRBV4-2 and TRBJ1-4; 8 nucleotides match TRBD1. The receptor's source is a woman younger than 30 in good health. Material for sequencing was PBMCs. The CDR3 reads CASSQTPWTGPEFDEKLFF. For the CDR3, the DNA is TGTGCCAGCAGCCAAACTCCGTGGACAGGGCCAGAGTTTGATGAAAAACTGTTTTTT.